Listed here are 7 T cell receptor beta chains from one sample, sequenced in a study of blood T cell repertoires in COVID-19. TCRdb's copy holds only in-frame clones and misses some; the assay was immunoSEQ multiplex PCR. In the table there are 200,000 to 300,000 clones, roughly 81% of which are singletons. Sequencing was done on a sample of peripheral blood. The source is a man in his fifties with acute or convalescent COVID-19.

V gene TRBV12-3 or TRBV12-4 combines with J gene TRBJ1-1; D is ambiguous. Deletions cut 7 bases from V and 8 bases from J, with 11 bases between. This CDR3 contains 11 residues. The CDR3 nucleotides are TGTGCCAGCATTAACCCCGGGGAAGCTTTCTTT. Encoded protein: CASINPGEAFF.

The rearrangement uses TRBV27 and TRBJ2-5, with 14 positions matching TRBD2. The CDR3 contains 17 residues. Germline CDR1 reads MNHEY; CDR2 reads SMNVEV (reference sequence). J was trimmed by 7 bases and V by 5 bases; bases with no gene match: 12. CDR3: CASSPGLAGVQVRTQYF. The CDR3 DNA is TGTGCCAGCAGTCCGGGACTAGCGGGGGTACAAGTAAGGACCCAGTACTTC.

This chain uses TRBV7-9 with TRBJ2-3, with D maybe TRBD2 (7 bases). Trimming took 1 base from V and 6 from J, leaving 20 bases between them. CDR1 is SEHNR, CDR2 FQNEAQ, per germline (reference sequence). There are 17 residues in the CDR3. As DNA, the CDR3 is TGTGCCAGCAGCTTAGAAGGGGGAGGGCCCTCTTTGGATACGCAGTATTTT. The encoded protein is CASSLEGGGPSLDTQYF.

V and J are TRBV15 and TRBJ1-4; D not resolved. Trimming pared 0 bases from V and 9 bases from J, leaving 14 bases between. Germline CDR1 LNHNV, CDR2 YYDKDF (reference sequence). This CDR3 contains 15 residues. Here the CDR3 DNA reads TGTGCCACCAGCAGAGATCGGGTCGGTCTACAAAAACTGTTTTTT. Protein sequence: CATSRDRVGLQKLFF.

CDR3 bases: TGTGCCAGCTTGCGATCCCAGAGGAGCTATGAAGCTTTCTTT. It is translated as CASLRSQRSYEAFF. V usage is TRBV18 and J usage is TRBJ1-1; D gene ambiguous. V shed 7 bases and J shed 7 bases, with 19 bases lying between them. This CDR3 spans 14 amino acids. Looked up from germline, CDR1 is KGHSH and CDR2 is LQKENI.

The chain couples TRBV9 to TRBJ1-5; perhaps TRBD1 as D (5 bases). The CDR3 consists of 16 residues. Germline V gene sequence: CDR1 SGDLS, CDR2 YYNGEE. Trimming removed 0 bases at V and 2 bases at J, with 12 bases between. The CDR3 protein is CASSVGWGDGNQPQHF. DNA for the CDR3: TGTGCCAGCAGCGTAGGGTGGGGCGACGGCAATCAGCCCCAGCATTTT.

This clone turned up a few times. J is TRBJ2-7 and V is TRBV7-2; no reliable D call. The CDR3 extends over 15 amino acids. V gave up 5 bases and J gave up 4 bases, with 18 bases separating them. In germline, CDR1 is SGHTA, CDR2 FQGNSA. In nucleotides, the CDR3 is TGTGCCAGCAGCCCCCGGGTTTCGGTGCTTTACGAGCAGTACTTC. Encoded protein: CASSPRVSVLYEQYF.